These T cell receptor beta chains were read from a single sample in a study of shared clonotypes between healthy human individuals. Repertoires were generated with immunoSEQ multiplex PCR, while TCRdb's copy carries only in-frame clones and drops some. This sample carries about 380,000 clones, approximately 97% of them seen once, and the ten largest clones take 0.25% to 0.35%. The specimen was memory CD8+ T cells sorted from blood. The source is a man in his thirties or forties in good health. CDR3s include the opening cysteine and the closing phenylalanine or tryptophan. A D gene is named only where the DNA matches it firmly. Rows give clone size only sometimes, using once, few, many, or a class for an expanded clone.

v_call	d_call	cdr3_length	clone_size	j_call	cdr3_nt	cdr3_aa
TRBV5-1	.	13	.	TRBJ2-3	TGCGCCAGCAGCTTGGTAACTCCAGATACGCAGTATTTT	CASSLVTPDTQYF
TRBV9	TRBD2	16	.	TRBJ2-3	TGTGCCAGCAGCGTTCTTGGGACTAGCAGAATAGATACGCAGTATTTT	CASSVLGTSRIDTQYF
TRBV28	.	12	.	TRBJ1-1	TGTGCCAGCAGTTTAGGGGCCACTGAAGCTTTCTTT	CASSLGATEAFF
TRBV11-3	.	15	.	TRBJ2-1	TGTGCCAGCAGCCCACAAACTAGCTCCTACAATGAGCAGTTCTTC	CASSPQTSSYNEQFF
TRBV14	TRBD2	15	.	TRBJ2-1	TGTGCCAGCAGCCAACTAGCGGTATCCTACAATGAGCAGTTCTTC	CASSQLAVSYNEQFF
TRBV30	.	13	.	TRBJ2-7	TGTGCCTGGAGCCGGGACGGGAACTACGAGCAGTACTTC	CAWSRDGNYEQYF
TRBV28	.	15	.	TRBJ2-6	TGTGCCAGCAGTACCCTTTCCTCTGGGGCCAACGTCCTGACTTTC	CASSTLSSGANVLTF
TRBV6-5	.	13	.	TRBJ2-2	TGTGCCAGCAAGGAGGATCTCACCGGGGAGCTGTTTTTT	CASKEDLTGELFF
TRBV18	.	15	.	TRBJ2-1	TGTGCCAGCTCACCATGGCAGGACCTCTACAATGAGCAGTTCTTC	CASSPWQDLYNEQFF
TRBV6-1	TRBD2	15	few	TRBJ2-5	TGTGCCAGCAGCAGAACGGGACTAGCGGGAGAGACCCAGTACTTC	CASSRTGLAGETQYF
TRBV21-1	.	17	.	TRBJ1-4	TGTGCCAGCAGCCACGTTGAGTTGGGACAGGGTAAGGAAAAACTGTTTTTT	CASSHVELGQGKEKLFF
TRBV5-3	TRBD2	14	.	TRBJ2-7	TGTGCCAGAAGCTTGGGACTAGCGGGTTACGAGCAGTACTTC	CARSLGLAGYEQYF
TRBV19	.	14	.	TRBJ1-4	TGTGCCAGTAGGTTGATGGGGTCTAATGAAAAACTGTTTTTT	CASRLMGSNEKLFF
TRBV7-9	.	12	.	TRBJ2-3	TGTGCCAGCAGCTTAGTGACAGTCGGCGCGTATTTT	CASSLVTVGAYF
TRBV5-4	TRBD1	15	.	TRBJ2-7	TGTGCCAGCAGCTTGTCGACAGGGGGAGGCTACGAGCAGTACTTC	CASSLSTGGGYEQYF
TRBV7-9	.	14	.	TRBJ1-1	TGTGCCAGCAGCTTAGTTACGAAGGGGGGTGAAGCTTTCTTT	CASSLVTKGGEAFF
TRBV6-6	.	15	.	TRBJ2-7	TGTGCCAGCATTAACGGACACCTAGGGATCTACGAGCAGTACTTC	CASINGHLGIYEQYF
TRBV11-2	.	12	.	TRBJ2-3	TGTGCCAGCAGCATCGTCACAGATACGCAGTATTTT	CASSIVTDTQYF
TRBV7-9	.	10	.	TRBJ2-5	TGTGCCAGCGGACAGGAGACCCAGTACTTC	CASGQETQYF
TRBV5-4	.	15	.	TRBJ2-2	TGTGCCAGCAGCTCGTTTGGTGCTTTTAGGGGGGAGCTGTTTTTT	CASSSFGAFRGELFF
TRBV7-7	.	16	.	TRBJ1-2	TGTGCTAGCACCCCATTGGGGGGGATGCTCCGGGATGGCTACACCTTC	CASTPLGGMLRDGYTF
TRBV5-1	.	14	.	TRBJ1-1	TGCGCCAGCAGCTGGGACGCCCTGAACACTGAAGCTTTCTTT	CASSWDALNTEAFF
TRBV7-2	.	16	.	TRBJ2-2	TGTGCCAGCAGCCCCCGGGTCCACTCGAACACCGGGGAGCTGTTTTTT	CASSPRVHSNTGELFF
TRBV6-4	TRBD2	14	.	TRBJ2-5	TGTGCCAGCAGTGTCTCAGCGGGAGAAGAGACCCAGTACTTC	CASSVSAGEETQYF
TRBV7-9	TRBD1	16	.	TRBJ2-7	TGTGCCAGCAGCTTCGGCGACCGGGACAGGGGGAGCGAGCAGTACTTC	CASSFGDRDRGSEQYF
TRBV10-3	.	11	.	TRBJ2-2	TGTGCCATCTCGGGGACCGGGGAGCTGTTTTTT	CAISGTGELFF
TRBV2	.	14	.	TRBJ2-7	TGTGCCAGCAGTGAATATTTGGGTGGGGCCGAGCAGTACTTC	CASSEYLGGAEQYF
TRBV6-1	.	14	once	TRBJ1-5	TGTGCCAGCAGTGAAGCATATCTGAATCAGCCCCAGCATTTT	CASSEAYLNQPQHF
TRBV28	.	15	.	TRBJ1-4	TGTGCCAGCAGTTCACGGACGGGCGCTAATGAAAAACTGTTTTTT	CASSSRTGANEKLFF
TRBV28	.	11	.	TRBJ1-3	TGTGCCAGCAGTTTAAAGAACACCATATATTTT	CASSLKNTIYF
TRBV19	TRBD2	18	.	TRBJ2-1	TGTGCCAGTAGTATAGTCAGGGGCGCTAGCGGGAGGGCCTCTGAGCAGTTCTTC	CASSIVRGASGRASEQFF
TRBV5-6	.	13	.	TRBJ1-1	TGTGCCAGCAGCCCGGGTGGGGTTACTGAAGCTTTCTTT	CASSPGGVTEAFF
TRBV6-5	TRBD1	15	.	TRBJ1-1	TGTGCCAGCAGTTACTCCGGGACAGGGGGCACTGAAGCTTTCTTT	CASSYSGTGGTEAFF
TRBV6-4	.	10	once	TRBJ2-5	TGTGCCAGCATTCATGGAACCCAGTACTTC	CASIHGTQYF
TRBV9	TRBD1	14	.	TRBJ2-1	TGTGCCAGCAGCGTAGGACAGGGGTACAATGAGCAGTTCTTC	CASSVGQGYNEQFF
TRBV6-1	.	14	.	TRBJ2-1	TGTGCCAGCAGTAGGTCGGGAGATAGTGGTGAGCAGTTCTTC	CASSRSGDSGEQFF
TRBV5-6	.	14	.	TRBJ2-6	TGTGCCAGCAGCTTAGGCGCTGGGGCCAACGTCCTGACTTTC	CASSLGAGANVLTF
TRBV5-1	.	12	.	TRBJ2-2	TGCGCCAGCAGCCCGGACACCGGGGAGCTGTTTTTT	CASSPDTGELFF
TRBV7-6	TRBD1	14	.	TRBJ1-1	TGTGCCAGCAGCTTGACAGGGGGTTGGACTGAAGCTTTCTTT	CASSLTGGWTEAFF
TRBV7-6	.	13	.	TRBJ1-3	TGTGCCAGCAGCTTAGAACAGGGAAACACCATATATTTT	CASSLEQGNTIYF
TRBV5-1	.	14	once	TRBJ2-5	TGCGCCAGCAGCTTGGTTGCTAGATCGGAGACCCAGTACTTC	CASSLVARSETQYF
TRBV5-1	.	14	once	TRBJ2-7	TGCGCCAGCAGCGCGCGACTAGGCTCCTACGAGCAGTACTTC	CASSARLGSYEQYF